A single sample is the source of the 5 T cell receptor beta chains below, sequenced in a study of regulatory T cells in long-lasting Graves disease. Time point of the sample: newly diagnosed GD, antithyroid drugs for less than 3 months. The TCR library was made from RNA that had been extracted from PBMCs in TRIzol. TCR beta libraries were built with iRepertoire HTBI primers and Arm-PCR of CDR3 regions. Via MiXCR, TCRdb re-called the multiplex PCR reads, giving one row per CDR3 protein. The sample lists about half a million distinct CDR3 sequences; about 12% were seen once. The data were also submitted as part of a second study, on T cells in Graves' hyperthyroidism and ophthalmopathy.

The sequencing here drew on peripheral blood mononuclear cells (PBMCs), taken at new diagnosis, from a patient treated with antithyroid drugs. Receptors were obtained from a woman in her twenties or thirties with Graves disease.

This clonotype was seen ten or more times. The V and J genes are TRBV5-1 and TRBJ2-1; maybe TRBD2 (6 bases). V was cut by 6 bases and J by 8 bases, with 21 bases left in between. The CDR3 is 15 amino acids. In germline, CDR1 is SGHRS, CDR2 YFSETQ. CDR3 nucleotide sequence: TGCGCCAGCAAGCGCGGGGACCTACCCAACGATGAGCAGTTCTTC. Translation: CASKRGDLPNDEQFF.

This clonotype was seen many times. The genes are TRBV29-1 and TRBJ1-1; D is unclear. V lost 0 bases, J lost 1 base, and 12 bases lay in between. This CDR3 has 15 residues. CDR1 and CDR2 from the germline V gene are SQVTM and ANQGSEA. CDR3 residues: CSVEDVAGRNTEAFF. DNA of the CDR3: TGCAGCGTTGAAGATGTAGCCGGGAGGAACACTGAAGCTTTCTTT.

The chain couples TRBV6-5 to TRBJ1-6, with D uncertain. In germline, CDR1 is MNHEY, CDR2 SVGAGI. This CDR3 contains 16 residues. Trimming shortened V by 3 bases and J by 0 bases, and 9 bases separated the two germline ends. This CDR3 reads CASSYRSGSYNSPLHF. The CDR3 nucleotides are TGTGCCAGCAGTTATAGATCTGGCTCCTATAATTCACCCCTCCACTTT.

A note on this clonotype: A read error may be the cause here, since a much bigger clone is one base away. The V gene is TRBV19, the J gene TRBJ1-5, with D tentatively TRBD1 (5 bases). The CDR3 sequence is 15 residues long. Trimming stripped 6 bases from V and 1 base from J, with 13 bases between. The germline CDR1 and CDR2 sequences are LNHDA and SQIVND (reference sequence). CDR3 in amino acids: CASRRRGGSNQPQHF. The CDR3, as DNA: TGTGCCAGTAGGAGGAGGGGAGGCAGCAATCAGCCCCAGCATTTT.

CDR3 residues: CASKVSYNSPLHF. The DNA for the CDR3 is TGTGCCAGTAAGGTCTCCTATAATTCACCCCTCCACTTT. The rearrangement links TRBV19 to TRBJ1-6; no reliable D call. Trimming pared 7 bases from V and 0 bases from J, leaving 4 bases between. This CDR3 has 13 residues. CDR1 and CDR2 (germline): LNHDA, SQIVND (reference sequence).